This T cell receptor beta chain was sequenced for a study of response to subunit inactivated influenza vaccine. General study findings and limits: The study's authors posited that every seasonal influenza vaccination enlists few new T cells.

Germline loops: CDR1 LGHDT, CDR2 YNNKEL (reference sequence). The CDR3 totals 13 residues. The V segment lost 6 bases and the J segment 4 bases; nucleotides outside the gene matches: 5. This clonotype was counted between two and nine times. Its specificity is not known. TCRdb used MiXCR to reprocess the RT-PCR reads, holding one entry per CDR3 protein. The data show just over 300,000 distinct CDR3 sequences, with approximately 21% seen just once and about a tenth held by the top ten. The material was PBMCs from blood, obtained roughly 20 months after vaccination. The sequence derives from a man aged 50 to 69 who received an inactivated influenza vaccine. The V and J genes are TRBV3-1 and TRBJ2-7; 8 bases are a match to TRBD1. The CDR3 nucleotides are TGTGCCAGCAGAGACAGGGGAAAATACGAGCAGTACTTC. It translates to CASRDRGKYEQYF.